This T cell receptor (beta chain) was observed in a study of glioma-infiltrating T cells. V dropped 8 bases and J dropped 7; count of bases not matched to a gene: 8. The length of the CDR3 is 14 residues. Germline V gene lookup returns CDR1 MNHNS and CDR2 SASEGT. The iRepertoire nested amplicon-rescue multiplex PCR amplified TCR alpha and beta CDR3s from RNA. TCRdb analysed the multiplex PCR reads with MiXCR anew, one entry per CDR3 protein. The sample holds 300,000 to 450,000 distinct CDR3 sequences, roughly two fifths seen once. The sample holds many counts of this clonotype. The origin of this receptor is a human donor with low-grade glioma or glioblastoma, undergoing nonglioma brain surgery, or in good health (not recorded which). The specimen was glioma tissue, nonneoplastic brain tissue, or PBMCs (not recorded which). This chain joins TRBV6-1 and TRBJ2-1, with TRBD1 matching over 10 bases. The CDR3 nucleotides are TGTGCCAGCCCGAGGGGACAGGGGAAAAATGAGCAGTTCTTC. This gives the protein CASPRGQGKNEQFF.